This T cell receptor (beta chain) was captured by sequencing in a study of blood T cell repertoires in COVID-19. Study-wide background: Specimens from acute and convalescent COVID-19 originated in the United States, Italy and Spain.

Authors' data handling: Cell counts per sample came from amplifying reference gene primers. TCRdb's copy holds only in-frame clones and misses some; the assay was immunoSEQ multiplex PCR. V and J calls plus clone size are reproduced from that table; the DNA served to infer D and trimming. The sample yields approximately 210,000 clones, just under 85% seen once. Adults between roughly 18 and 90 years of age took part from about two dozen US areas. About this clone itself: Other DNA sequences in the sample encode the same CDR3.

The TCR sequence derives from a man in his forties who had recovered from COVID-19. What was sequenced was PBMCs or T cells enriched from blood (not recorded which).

CDR3 sequence: CSASGEETQYF. The CDR3, as DNA: TGCAGTGCTAGCGGAGAAGAGACCCAGTACTTC. The V and J genes are TRBV20-1 and TRBJ2-5; no clear D gene. Trimming removed 3 bases from V and 3 bases from J, with 5 bases in between. Germline CDR1 is DFQATT and CDR2 is SNEGSKA (reference sequence). CDR3 length: 11 amino acids.